The 17 T cell receptor beta chains reported below all come from one sample, sequenced in a study of blood T cell repertoires in COVID-19. The data were produced by immunoSEQ multiplex PCR, yet TCRdb's version contains in-frame clones alone and is incomplete. Seen here are 120,000 to 150,000 clones, over 80% observed once, and the top ten hold around 3.1%. The sequencing sample was made of peripheral blood. These receptors were collected from a woman aged 35 to 49 with active or convalescent COVID-19.

The chain employs TRBV11-3 and TRBJ2-1; 9 nucleotides line up with TRBD1. Germline-derived CDR1 and CDR2 are SGHNT and YENEEA. The CDR3 runs to 14 residues. V dropped 8 bases and J dropped 8; count of bases not matched to a gene: 10. The CDR3 DNA is TGTGCCAGCCCGACCGGGACAGGGATCGATGAGCAGTTCTTC. Residues: CASPTGTGIDEQFF.

This sequence joins TRBV7-9 and TRBJ1-2; D gene ambiguous. Germline V gene sequence: CDR1 SEHNR, CDR2 FQNEAQ (reference sequence). The CDR3 covers 15 residues. The ends were cut back, 8 bases at V and 8 bases at J, with 24 bases in the middle. The CDR3 DNA is TGTGCCAGCCGCCGCTCGAGTCCGAAACTGGAGGGCTACACCTTC. It yields the protein CASRRSSPKLEGYTF.

The V gene is TRBV11-2, the J gene TRBJ1-2; D is ambiguous. CDR1 and CDR2 from the germline V gene are SGHAT and FQNNGV. V was pared by 3 bases and J by 4 bases, with 9 bases between. This CDR3 has 13 residues. This CDR3 is CASSLGTVYGYTF. CDR3 coding DNA: TGTGCCAGCAGCTTGGGCACTGTCTATGGCTACACCTTC.

The chain recombines TRBV23-1 with TRBJ2-3; TRBD1 agrees at 9 bases. TRBV23-1 is sorted into the ORF group, with uncertain function. V gave up 8 bases and J gave up 5 bases; unmatched junction bases: 20. This CDR3 region has 18 residues. The CDR3 sequence is CASCRGGDRDRDKDTQYF. The CDR3 bases are TGCGCCAGCTGCCGCGGAGGGGACCGGGACAGGGACAAAGATACGCAGTATTTT.

The chain is built from TRBV19 and TRBJ1-3, with D unclear. The germline V gene has CDR1 LNHDA and CDR2 SQIVND (reference sequence). V was clipped by 5 bases and J by 0 bases, with 5 bases between them. The CDR3 consists of 13 residues. The CDR3 loop is CASSASSGNTIYF. The CDR3 DNA is TGTGCCAGTAGTGCGAGCTCTGGAAACACCATATATTTT. Filled out from reference TRBV19 and TRBJ1-3, the complete variable domain reads DGGITQSPKYLFRKEGQNVTLSCEQNLNHDAMYWYRQDPGQGLRLIYYSQIVNDFQKGDIAEGYSVSREKKESFPLTVTSAQKNPTAFYLCASSASSGNTIYFGEGSWLTVV.

CDR3 region: CASSPGLEAFF. The CDR3 nucleotides are TGTGCCAGCAGTCCGGGTCTTGAAGCTTTCTTT. V and J are TRBV6-5 and TRBJ1-1, with D uncertain. The CDR3 length is 11 residues. The V and J ends lost 5 bases and 7 bases respectively, with 8 bases between them. In germline, CDR1 is MNHEY, CDR2 SVGAGI.

This clone was observed a single time. The chain is built from TRBV28 and TRBJ2-7; D is perhaps TRBD2 (5 bases). Trimming removed 7 bases from V and 7 bases from J, with 20 bases in between. The CDR3 has 14 residues. CDR1 and CDR2 from the germline V gene are MDHEN and SYDVKM. CDR3 sequence: CASKEIATPGEQYF. The CDR3 nucleotides read TGTGCCAGCAAGGAAATAGCGACACCGGGAGAGCAGTACTTC.

The V call is TRBV5-5, the J call TRBJ2-5; D is possibly TRBD1 (6 bases). V dropped 0 bases and J dropped 2 bases, with 11 bases sitting between them. There are 15 residues in the CDR3. CDR1 and CDR2 from the germline V gene are SGHKS and YYEKEE (reference sequence). The CDR3 reads CASSLATGRQETQYF. CDR3 nucleotides: TGTGCCAGCAGCTTGGCGACAGGCCGACAAGAGACCCAGTACTTC.

The CDR3 sequence: CSGLGGEGSFF. Written as DNA, the CDR3 is TGCAGCGGCCTAGGAGGGGAAGGATCTTTCTTT. This chain connects TRBV29-1 to TRBJ1-1; a weak D match, TRBD1 (5 bases). V lost 7 bases, J lost 12 bases, and 18 bases lay in between. CDR1 is SQVTM, CDR2 ANQGSEA, per germline. The CDR3 length is 11 residues.

The V call is TRBV28, the J call TRBJ1-2; TRBD1 aligns across 8 bases. There are 15 residues in the CDR3. V dropped 5 bases and J dropped 4; count of bases not matched to a gene: 9. Germline V gene data show CDR1 as MDHEN and CDR2 as SYDVKM. The CDR3 loop is CASSQLQGGRYGYTF. The CDR3 DNA is TGTGCCAGCAGTCAGTTACAGGGGGGACGCTATGGCTACACCTTC.

The chain has TRBV23-1 and TRBJ1-5, with a tentative D call TRBD1 (6 bases). TRBV23-1 is an ORF, with its function uncertain. With 8 bases removed from V and 4 bases from J, the gap between germline ends came to 9 bases. The CDR3 is 12 residues long. CDR3 nucleotide sequence: TGCGCCAGCCCGGACAGAAATCAGCCCCAGCATTTT. As protein: CASPDRNQPQHF.

The V and J genes are TRBV6-6 and TRBJ1-5, with D possibly TRBD1 on 5 matching bases. The CDR3 runs to 13 residues. V lost 7 bases and J lost 0, with 7 bases in between. The germline V gene has CDR1 MNHNY and CDR2 SVGAGI (reference sequence). The CDR3 loop is CASTGYSNQPQHF. DNA for the CDR3: TGTGCCAGCACAGGGTATAGCAATCAGCCCCAGCATTTT.

The chain carries TRBV12-3 or TRBV12-4 and TRBJ1-2, with 9 positions matching TRBD1. This CDR3 comprises 13 residues. Germline trimming cut 9 bases from V and 2 bases from J; bases unmatched to any gene: 4. In DNA, the CDR3 is TGTGCCAGTCGGGACAGGGAAAACTATGGCTACACCTTC. Translation: CASRDRENYGYTF.

The V call is TRBV6-5, the J call TRBJ2-1; 9 bases align to TRBD1. The CDR3 totals 16 residues. Trimming cost V 2 bases and J 8 bases; bases outside gene matches: 10. Germline V CDR1 and CDR2: MNHEY, SVGAGI. CDR3 DNA: TGTGCCAGCAGTTACCCGATGGGACAGGGCCGGGATGAGCAGTTCTTC. Translated: CASSYPMGQGRDEQFF.

The chain employs TRBV4-1 and TRBJ1-4; the match to TRBD1 covers 8 bases. CDR3 size: 15 residues. Germline CDR1 and CDR2: MGHRA and YSYEKL. Trimming took 4 bases from V and 4 from J; bases not matched to a gene: 5. This CDR3 is CASSLSGTGNEKLFF. The CDR3 nucleotides are TGCGCCAGCAGCCTGTCCGGGACAGGTAATGAAAAACTGTTTTTT.

This clone turned up a few times. The CDR3 protein is CASSLGTSSYGYTF. CDR3 coding DNA: TGTGCCAGCAGCTTAGGGACTTCGAGCTATGGCTACACCTTC. The V and J genes are TRBV7-9 and TRBJ1-2; D gene uncertain. Trimming took off 1 base at V and 4 bases at J, with 10 bases between the two ends. This CDR3 has 14 residues. CDR1 and CDR2 from the germline V gene are SEHNR and FQNEAQ (reference sequence).

This clone was recorded only once. Other DNA sequences in this sample translate to the same CDR3. The chain carries TRBV3-1 (or the pseudogene TRBV3-2) and TRBJ1-2; D might be TRBD1 (6 bases). V lost 3 bases to trimming and J lost 4 bases, with 9 bases between them. Germline CDR1 reads LGHDT; CDR2 reads YNNKEL (reference sequence). The CDR3 is 13 amino acids. For the CDR3, the DNA is TGTGCCAGCAGCCAGACGACAGGCTATGGCTACACCTTC. This gives the protein CASSQTTGYGYTF.